Listed below are T cell receptor beta chains from one sample, sequenced in a study of blood T cells in healthy people across ages. TCRdb reprocessed the 5' RACE reads with MiXCR, giving one entry per CDR3 protein. This sample yields some 940,000 distinct CDR3 sequences, of which roughly 29% are seen a single time; about a tenth belongs to the top ten. This sample also appeared in a second study, on T cells of mothers and their children.

Sequenced: blood. All receptors derive from a woman aged 40 to 49 in good health. Each CDR3 is given with its conserved first and last residue. A D gene is named only where the DNA matches it firmly. Clone size is shown for a subset of rows, as once, few, many or a class of expanded clone.

clone size | D gene | J gene | V gene | CDR3 protein | CDR3 DNA
- | - | TRBJ2-3 | TRBV6-2/TRBV6-3 | CASRKGQITDTQYF | TGTGCCAGCAGAAAGGGCCAAATCACAGATACGCAGTATTTT
many | TRBD1 | TRBJ2-7 | TRBV7-2 | CASSPRRTGQGVEQYF | TGTGCCAGCAGCCCCCGACGCACGGGACAGGGGGTCGAGCAGTACTTC
- | - | TRBJ2-1 | TRBV6-1 | CASRNYRVDYNEQFF | TGTGCCAGCAGGAATTACAGGGTTGACTACAATGAGCAGTTCTTC
- | - | TRBJ2-5 | TRBV3-1 | CASSQRQTGGTQYF | TGTGCCAGCAGCCAAAGACAGACCGGGGGGACCCAGTACTTC
few | TRBD1 | TRBJ2-3 | TRBV7-2 | CASSLGPGTGISDTDTQYF | TGTGCCAGCAGCTTAGGTCCCGGGACAGGAATCTCCGACACAGATACGCAGTATTTT
few | - | TRBJ2-3 | TRBV7-9 | CASLGAGTDTQYF | TGTGCCAGCCTCGGGGCAGGCACAGATACGCAGTATTTT
- | - | TRBJ1-5 | TRBV21-1 | CASSEIPTGALSNQPQHF | TGTGCCAGCAGCGAAATCCCAACGGGGGCGCTTAGCAATCAGCCCCAGCATTTT
many | TRBD2 | TRBJ2-5 | TRBV7-2 | CASSLATSGGTGEYF | TGTGCCAGCAGCTTAGCGACTAGCGGGGGTACTGGGGAGTACTTC
many | TRBD2 | TRBJ2-1 | TRBV9 | CASSVAREDEQFF | TGTGCCAGCAGCGTAGCGCGGGAGGATGAGCAGTTCTTC
- | - | TRBJ2-7 | TRBV2 | CASSAHPYEQYF | TGTGCCAGCAGTGCCCACCCCTACGAGCAGTACTTC
- | - | TRBJ2-2 | TRBV4-1 | CASTDFGGELFF | TGCGCCAGCACCGATTTTGGCGGGGAGCTGTTTTTT
- | - | TRBJ2-5 | TRBV28 | CASSWRQTQYF | TGTGCCAGCAGCTGGAGACAGACCCAGTACTTC
few | TRBD1 | TRBJ2-7 | TRBV7-6 | CASSRDRDRSYNEQYF | TGTGCCAGCAGCCGCGACCGGGACAGGTCCTACAATGAGCAGTACTTC
- | - | TRBJ1-3 | TRBV12-3/TRBV12-4 | CASSLGSGPGNTIYF | TGTGCCAGCAGTTTGGGGTCAGGGCCTGGAAACACCATATATTTT
few | - | TRBJ2-2 | TRBV5-1 | CASRGTIAGTGELFF | TGCGCCAGCAGAGGAACAATCGCGGGCACCGGGGAGCTGTTTTTT
many | - | TRBJ2-1 | TRBV29-1 | CSVVWPSSYNEQFF | TGCAGCGTTGTTTGGCCAAGCTCCTACAATGAGCAGTTCTTC
- | - | TRBJ1-1 | TRBV3-1 | CASRDGLYTEAFF | TGTGCCAGCAGAGACGGACTCTACACTGAAGCTTTCTTT
- | - | TRBJ2-3 | TRBV6-1 | CASSEAGPNTDTQYF | TGTGCCAGCAGTGAAGCGGGACCGAACACAGATACGCAGTATTTT
few | TRBD2 | TRBJ2-7 | TRBV12-3/TRBV12-4 | CASSPVGAGVYEQYF | TGTGCCAGCAGCCCCGTAGGAGCGGGGGTATACGAGCAGTACTTC
many | - | TRBJ2-6 | TRBV12-3/TRBV12-4 | CASRTSGANVLTF | TGTGCCAGCAGGACCTCTGGGGCCAACGTCCTGACTTTC
- | TRBD2 | TRBJ2-4 | TRBV7-2 | CVSSRIGTSGGMSKNIQYF | TGTGTCAGCAGCCGCATTGGGACTAGCGGGGGGATGTCCAAAAACATTCAGTACTTC
few | TRBD2 | TRBJ2-3 | TRBV7-2 | CASSLVGGGADTQYF | TGTGCCAGCAGCTTAGTCGGTGGGGGGGCAGATACGCAGTATTTT
many | - | TRBJ2-4 | TRBV7-2 | CASSFGGPTKNIQYF | TGTGCCAGCAGCTTCGGGGGGCCGACCAAAAACATTCAGTACTTC
- | - | TRBJ2-1 | TRBV5-1 | CASSWVGQYNEQFF | TGCGCCAGCAGCTGGGTCGGACAGTACAATGAGCAGTTCTTC
few | TRBD1 | TRBJ2-7 | TRBV27 | CASSLSAGGFSYEQYF | TGTGCCAGCAGTTTATCCGCAGGGGGCTTTTCCTACGAGCAGTACTTC
many | TRBD2 | TRBJ2-5 | TRBV7-2 | CASSPLADQETQYF | TGTGCCAGCAGCCCCCTAGCGGACCAAGAGACCCAGTACTTC
- | - | TRBJ1-1 | TRBV20-1 | CSARPWGTEAFF | TGCAGTGCTAGACCCTGGGGCACTGAAGCTTTCTTT
few | TRBD1 | TRBJ2-7 | TRBV7-9 | CASSPGQTPYEQYF | TGTGCCAGCAGCCCGGGACAGACCCCCTACGAGCAGTACTTC
- | - | TRBJ1-5 | TRBV7-2 | CASSLQGLPAGQPQHF | TGTGCCAGCAGCTTACAGGGCCTCCCTGCGGGCCAGCCCCAGCATTTT